This record looks at one TCR beta chain sequence and its context. Its antigen is unidentified. Donors in the study were healthy people who gave bone marrow. The V end lost 2 bases, the J end lost 0 bases, and 17 bases lay between the germline ends. Germline-derived CDR1 and CDR2 are SNHLY and FYNNEI. The CDR3 runs 19 residues. The sample comes from a study of cytomegalovirus exposure and HLA in healthy donors. The wider study: Around 200 million T cells yielded 100 million to 130 million unique TCR beta sequences, as an earlier analysis found. Study-level findings and limits: Despite most TCR sequences being rare, some public TCRs occurred in many donors.

Primers included in the PCR were 60 Vbeta and 13 Jbeta primers. Clones were sequenced by immunoSEQ multiplex PCR, and TCRdb holds only the in-frame ones, with some missing. The sample lists about 140,000 clones, about 78% occurring once. The chain uses TRBV2 and TRBJ2-6; tentatively, D is TRBD1 (6 bases). This sequence originates from a man younger than 30 in good health and CMV-seronegative. Sequenced sample: PBMCs. The CDR3 DNA follows: TGTGCCAGCAGTGAATTGAAGGAGACAGGCTTCTCTGGGGCCAACGTCCTGACTTTC. Its translation: CASSELKETGFSGANVLTF.